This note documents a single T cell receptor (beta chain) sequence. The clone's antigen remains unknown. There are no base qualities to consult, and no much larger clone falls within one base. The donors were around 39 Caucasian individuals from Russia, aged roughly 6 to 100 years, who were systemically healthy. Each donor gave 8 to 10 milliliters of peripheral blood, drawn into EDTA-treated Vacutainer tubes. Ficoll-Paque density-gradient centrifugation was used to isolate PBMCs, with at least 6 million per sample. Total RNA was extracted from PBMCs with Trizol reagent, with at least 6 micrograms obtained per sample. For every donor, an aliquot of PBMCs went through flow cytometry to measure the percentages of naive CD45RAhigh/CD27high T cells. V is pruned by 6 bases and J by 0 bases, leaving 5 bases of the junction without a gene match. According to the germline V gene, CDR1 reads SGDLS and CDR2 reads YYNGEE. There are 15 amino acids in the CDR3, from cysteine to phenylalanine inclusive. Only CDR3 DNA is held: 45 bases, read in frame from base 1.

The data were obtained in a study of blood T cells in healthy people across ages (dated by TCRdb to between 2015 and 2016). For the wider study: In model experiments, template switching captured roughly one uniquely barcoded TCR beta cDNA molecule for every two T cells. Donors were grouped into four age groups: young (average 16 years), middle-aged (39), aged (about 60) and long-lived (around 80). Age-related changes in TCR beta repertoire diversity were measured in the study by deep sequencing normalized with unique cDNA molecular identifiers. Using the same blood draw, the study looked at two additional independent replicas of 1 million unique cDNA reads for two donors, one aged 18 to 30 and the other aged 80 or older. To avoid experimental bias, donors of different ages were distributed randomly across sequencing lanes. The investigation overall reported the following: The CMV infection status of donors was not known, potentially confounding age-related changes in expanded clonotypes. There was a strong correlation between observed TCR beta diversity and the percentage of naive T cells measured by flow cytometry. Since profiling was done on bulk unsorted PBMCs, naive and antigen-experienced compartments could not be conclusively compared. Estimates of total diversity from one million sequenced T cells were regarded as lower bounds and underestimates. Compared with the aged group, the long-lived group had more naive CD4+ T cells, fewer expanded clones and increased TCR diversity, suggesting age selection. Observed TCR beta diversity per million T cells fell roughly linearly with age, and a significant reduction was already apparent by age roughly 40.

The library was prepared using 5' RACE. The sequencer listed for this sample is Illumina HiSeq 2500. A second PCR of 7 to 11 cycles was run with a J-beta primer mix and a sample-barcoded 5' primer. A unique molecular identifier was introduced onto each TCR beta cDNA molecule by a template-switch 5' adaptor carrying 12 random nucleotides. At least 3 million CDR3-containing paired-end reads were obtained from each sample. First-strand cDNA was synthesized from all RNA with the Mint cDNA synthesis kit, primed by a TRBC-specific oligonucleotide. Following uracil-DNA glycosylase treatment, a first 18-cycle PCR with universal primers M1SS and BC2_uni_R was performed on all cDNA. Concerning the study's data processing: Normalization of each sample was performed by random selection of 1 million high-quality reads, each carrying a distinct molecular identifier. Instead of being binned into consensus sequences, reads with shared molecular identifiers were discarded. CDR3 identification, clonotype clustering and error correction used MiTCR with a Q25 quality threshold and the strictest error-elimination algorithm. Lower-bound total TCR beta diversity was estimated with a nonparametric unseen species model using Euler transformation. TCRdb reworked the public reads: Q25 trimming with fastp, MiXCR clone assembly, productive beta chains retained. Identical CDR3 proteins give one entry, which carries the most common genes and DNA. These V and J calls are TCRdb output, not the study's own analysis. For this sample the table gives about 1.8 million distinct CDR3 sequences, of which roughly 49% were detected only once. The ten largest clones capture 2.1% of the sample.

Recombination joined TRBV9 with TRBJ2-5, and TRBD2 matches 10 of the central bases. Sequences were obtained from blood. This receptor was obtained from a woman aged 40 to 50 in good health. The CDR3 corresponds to CASTTSGTNQETQYF. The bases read TGTGCCAGCACAACTAGCGGGACAAACCAAGAGACCCAGTACTTC.